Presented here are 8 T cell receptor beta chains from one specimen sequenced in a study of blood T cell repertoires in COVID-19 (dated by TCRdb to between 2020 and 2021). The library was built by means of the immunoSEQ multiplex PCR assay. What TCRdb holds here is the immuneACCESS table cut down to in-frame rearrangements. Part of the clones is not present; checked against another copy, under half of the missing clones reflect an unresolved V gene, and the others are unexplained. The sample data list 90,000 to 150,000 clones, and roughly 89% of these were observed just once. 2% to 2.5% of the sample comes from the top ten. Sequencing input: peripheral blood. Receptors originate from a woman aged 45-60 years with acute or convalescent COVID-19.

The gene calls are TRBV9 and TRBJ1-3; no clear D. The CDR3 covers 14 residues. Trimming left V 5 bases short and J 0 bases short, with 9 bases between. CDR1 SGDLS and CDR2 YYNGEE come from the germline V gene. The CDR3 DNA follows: TGTGCCAGCAGTGAAGAGAACTCTGGAAACACCATATATTTT. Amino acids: CASSEENSGNTIYF.

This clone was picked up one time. The CDR3 spells CASSYSGSNQPQHF. In DNA form, the CDR3 reads TGTGCCAGCAGTTACTCCGGGAGCAATCAGCCCCAGCATTTT. V usage is TRBV6-5 and J usage is TRBJ1-5, with D hard to call. This CDR3 spans 14 amino acids. The germline V gene has CDR1 MNHEY and CDR2 SVGAGI. V shed 0 bases and J shed 1 base, with 4 bases lying between them.

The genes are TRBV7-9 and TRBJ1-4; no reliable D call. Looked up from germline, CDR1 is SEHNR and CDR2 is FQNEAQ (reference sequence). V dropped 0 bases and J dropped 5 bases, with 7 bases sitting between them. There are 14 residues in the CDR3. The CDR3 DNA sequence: TGTGCCAGCAGCTTAGCGAACGGGAATGAAAAACTGTTTTTT. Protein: CASSLANGNEKLFF.

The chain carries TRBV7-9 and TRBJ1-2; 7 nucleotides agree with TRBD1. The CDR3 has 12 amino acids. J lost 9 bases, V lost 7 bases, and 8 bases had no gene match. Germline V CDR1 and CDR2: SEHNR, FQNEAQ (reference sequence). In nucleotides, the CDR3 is TGTGCCAGCACCCTAGGGGGCCGGAGCTACACCTTC. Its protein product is CASTLGGRSYTF.

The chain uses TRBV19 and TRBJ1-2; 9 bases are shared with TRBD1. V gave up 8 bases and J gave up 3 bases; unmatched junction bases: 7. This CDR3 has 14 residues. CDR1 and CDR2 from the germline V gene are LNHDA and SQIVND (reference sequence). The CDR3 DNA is TGTGCCAGTGGACAGGGGCCCTTTTACTATGGCTACACCTTC. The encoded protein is CASGQGPFYYGYTF.

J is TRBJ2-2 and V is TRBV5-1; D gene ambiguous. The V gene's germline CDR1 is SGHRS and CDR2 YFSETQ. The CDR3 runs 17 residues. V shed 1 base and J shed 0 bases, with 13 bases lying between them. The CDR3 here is CASSLIATYANTGELFF. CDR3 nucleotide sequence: TGCGCCAGCAGCTTGATTGCGACTTACGCGAACACCGGGGAGCTGTTTTTT.

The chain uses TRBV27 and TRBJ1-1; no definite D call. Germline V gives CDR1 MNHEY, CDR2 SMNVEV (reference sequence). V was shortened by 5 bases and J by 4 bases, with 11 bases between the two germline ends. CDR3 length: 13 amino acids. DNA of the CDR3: TGTGCCAGCAGTCTCCTCCGGGGCACTGAAGCTTTCTTT. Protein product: CASSLLRGTEAFF.

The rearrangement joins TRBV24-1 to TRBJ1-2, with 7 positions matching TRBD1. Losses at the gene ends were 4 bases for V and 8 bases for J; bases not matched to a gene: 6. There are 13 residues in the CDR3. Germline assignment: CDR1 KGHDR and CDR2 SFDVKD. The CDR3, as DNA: TGTGCCACCAGTGACGACAGGGTTGTCGGCTACACCTTC. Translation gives CATSDDRVVGYTF.